These T cell receptor beta chains were read from a single sample in a study of T cell changes during pregnancy in multiple sclerosis. The table came from immunoSEQ multiplex PCR; TCRdb's copy has only in-frame clones and leaves some out. The sample shows approximately 34,000 clones, 90% of them seen only once. Sequenced here: CD8+ T cells from peripheral blood mononuclear cells, sampled in the first trimester of pregnancy. These receptors all stem from a female donor with multiple sclerosis, enrolled in a pregnancy study. Each CDR3 is given with its conserved first and last residue. Each record gives: V gene, J gene, clone size, D gene, CDR3 DNA, CDR3 protein. D genes are given only for firm matches. Part of the rows lack a size; the others show once, few, many or a class for expanded clones.

TRBV18	TRBJ2-1	.	.	TGTGCCAGCTCACCGACAGTTTTTGAGCAGTTCTTC	CASSPTVFEQFF
TRBV4-2	TRBJ1-1	.	.	TGTGCCAGCAGCCAAGCAGGTAAAGAAGCTTTCTTT	CASSQAGKEAFF
TRBV6-5	TRBJ2-7	.	.	TGTGCCAGCAGTTACGGCCAGGGGTCTGGCGAGCAGTACTTC	CASSYGQGSGEQYF
TRBV7-8	TRBJ2-3	.	.	TGTGCCAGCAGCTTAACGCCGTACAGGCTCACAGATACGCAGTATTTT	CASSLTPYRLTDTQYF
TRBV5-1	TRBJ1-1	.	.	TGCGCCAGCAGCTTGGAAGAGTCAAGAAAGCCAATGAACACTGAAGCTTTCTTT	CASSLEESRKPMNTEAFF
TRBV27	TRBJ1-2	.	TRBD1	TGTGCCAGCAGTTGGGGACAGGGGGCTGGCGGCTACACCTTC	CASSWGQGAGGYTF
TRBV29-1	TRBJ2-7	.	.	TGCAGCGTAATTCAACAGACTACCTACGAGCAGTACTTC	CSVIQQTTYEQYF
TRBV9	TRBJ2-3	.	TRBD2	TGTGCCAGCAGCGGGGTCCTAGCGGGAGGGCCCGGAGGGACAGATACGCAGTATTTT	CASSGVLAGGPGGTDTQYF
TRBV6-1	TRBJ2-5	.	TRBD1	TGTGCCAGCAGTGAAGCCGTCACAGGGGTGGGGCCCGAAGAGACCCAGTACTTC	CASSEAVTGVGPEETQYF
TRBV7-9	TRBJ1-1	once	.	TGTGCCAGCAGCTTTTTCGTAGGTGGGAGCACTGAAGCTTTCTTT	CASSFFVGGSTEAFF
TRBV19	TRBJ2-5	.	.	TGTGCCAGTAGTACCCGGGAAGGGACACCCGGGCCCCAGTACTTC	CASSTREGTPGPQYF
TRBV7-9	TRBJ2-3	.	TRBD2	TGTGCCAGCAGCTTAGCGGGAGGGCCGATGGATTTGGGCACAGATACGCAGTATTTT	CASSLAGGPMDLGTDTQYF